The rows below give T cell receptor beta chains drawn from one sample of a study of blood T cell repertoires in COVID-19. Some clones are missing from TCRdb's copy, which holds only in-frame ones; the method was immunoSEQ multiplex PCR. The sample consists of some 99,000 clones, around 78% of them appearing once. The sequenced sample consisted of peripheral blood. All receptors derive from an older woman with acute or convalescent COVID-19. The CDR3 runs from the conserved cysteine through the conserved F or W. A D gene is named only where the DNA matches it firmly. Some rows have no size entry. The others give once, few or many, or a class for an expanded clone.

V	size	D	J	CDR3	DNA
TRBV6-5	-	TRBD2	TRBJ2-2	CASLPGLAGDGELFF	TGTGCCAGCTTACCGGGACTAGCGGGGGACGGGGAGCTGTTTTTT
TRBV24-1	-	-	TRBJ2-5	CATSDLRGGETQYF	TGTGCCACCAGTGATTTGCGAGGAGGAGAGACCCAGTACTTC
TRBV2	-	TRBD2	TRBJ2-1	CASREAGTYNEQFF	TGTGCCAGCCGGGAGGCGGGTACCTACAATGAGCAGTTCTTC
TRBV9	-	-	TRBJ1-1	CASSDDRGGEAFF	TGTGCCAGCAGCGATGATAGGGGGGGTGAAGCTTTCTTT
TRBV30	few	TRBD1	TRBJ1-1	CAWSADREEAFF	TGTGCCTGGAGTGCGGACAGGGAGGAAGCTTTCTTT
TRBV7-8	-	TRBD1	TRBJ1-5	CASSFLTGTYQPQHF	TGTGCCAGCAGCTTTCTGACAGGGACCTATCAGCCCCAGCATTTT
TRBV7-8	-	-	TRBJ2-7	CASAYREGTYEQYF	TGTGCCAGCGCCTACAGGGAAGGAACCTACGAGCAGTACTTC
TRBV28	-	TRBD2	TRBJ2-7	CASRDGTSGLYEQYF	TGTGCCAGCAGAGACGGGACTAGCGGGCTCTACGAGCAGTACTTC
TRBV15	-	TRBD2	TRBJ2-5	CATSVNRGGQETQYF	TGTGCCACCAGCGTAAACCGGGGGGGGCAAGAGACCCAGTACTTC
TRBV5-1	-	TRBD1	TRBJ2-7	CASSPGQGAYEQYF	TGCGCCAGCAGCCCGGGACAGGGTGCCTACGAGCAGTACTTC
TRBV6-2/TRBV6-3	-	-	TRBJ2-7	CASSSPGRTYSSYEQYF	TGTGCCAGCAGTTCCCCAGGGAGGACCTATAGCTCCTACGAGCAGTACTTC
TRBV2	-	-	TRBJ1-5	CASSRAQDSNQPQHF	TGTGCCAGCAGTCGAGCCCAGGATAGCAATCAGCCCCAGCATTTT
TRBV27	-	-	TRBJ1-2	CASNPGPGRPNYGYTF	TGTGCCAGCAATCCGGGTCCGGGGAGGCCTAACTATGGCTACACCTTC
TRBV6-1	-	TRBD2	TRBJ2-1	CASSGRAGGSLYNEQFF	TGTGCCAGCAGTGGACGCGCTGGCGGGAGCCTTTACAATGAGCAGTTCTTC
TRBV28	-	TRBD2	TRBJ2-4	CASVSSQAGVKNIQYF	TGTGCCAGCGTTTCTAGCCAAGCGGGGGTGAAAAACATTCAGTACTTC
TRBV4-1	-	-	TRBJ2-6	CASSLGQGGSGANVLTF	TGCGCCAGCAGCCTAGGTCAGGGGGGCTCTGGGGCCAACGTCCTGACTTTC
TRBV9	few	-	TRBJ2-1	CASSGTLRPSTDHNEQFF	TGTGCCAGCAGCGGTACTCTAAGACCTAGCACTGATCACAATGAGCAGTTCTTC
TRBV5-4	-	-	TRBJ1-2	CASGGINYGYTF	TGTGCCAGCGGGGGGATTAACTATGGCTACACCTTC
TRBV5-6	once	TRBD1	TRBJ1-2	CASSLDRGGYGYTF	TGTGCCAGCAGCTTGGACAGGGGAGGCTATGGCTACACCTTC
TRBV3-1/TRBV3-2	-	TRBD1	TRBJ1-3	CASSHTGGTGNTIYF	TGTGCCAGCAGCCACACAGGGGGAACTGGAAACACCATATATTTT
TRBV7-9	-	TRBD1	TRBJ1-5	CATGTGVQPQHF	TGTGCCACCGGGACAGGGGTTCAGCCCCAGCATTTT
TRBV7-2	-	-	TRBJ1-4	CASSLTGPPILNEKLFF	TGTGCCAGCAGCCTTACAGGGCCTCCAATTCTAAATGAAAAACTGTTTTTT
TRBV15	few	-	TRBJ1-5	CATSRRNQPQHF	TGTGCCACCAGCAGACGGAATCAGCCCCAGCATTTT
TRBV27	-	-	TRBJ1-3	CASSSPGRNTIYF	TGTGCCAGCAGCTCCCCCGGTCGGAACACCATATATTTT
TRBV5-4	-	TRBD2	TRBJ2-3	CASSLGSGGADTQYF	TGTGCCAGCAGCTTAGGTAGCGGGGGGGCAGATACGCAGTATTTT
TRBV12-3/TRBV12-4	-	-	TRBJ2-1	CASSLGPGNEQFF	TGTGCCAGCAGTTTAGGCCCAGGGAATGAGCAGTTCTTC
TRBV7-7	once	-	TRBJ2-5	CASSTGIQETQYF	TGTGCTAGCAGCACCGGGATACAAGAGACCCAGTACTTC
TRBV5-4	-	TRBD1	TRBJ1-1	CASSTPGGGNTEAFF	TGTGCCAGCAGCACCCCAGGGGGCGGTAACACTGAAGCTTTCTTT
TRBV5-1	-	-	TRBJ2-7	CASSQAGSYEQYF	TGCGCCAGCAGCCAGGCGGGGTCTTACGAGCAGTACTTC
TRBV28	-	-	TRBJ1-1	CASSTAGVVDTEAFF	TGTGCCAGCAGCACCGCGGGCGTGGTGGACACTGAAGCTTTCTTT
TRBV28	-	-	TRBJ2-6	CASLSQGGANVLTF	TGTGCCAGCCTTTCCCAGGGGGGGGCCAACGTCCTGACTTTC
TRBV15	once	-	TRBJ2-6	CATSRDNRYSGANVLTF	TGTGCCACCAGCAGAGATAACAGGTACTCTGGGGCCAACGTCCTGACTTTC
TRBV28	-	-	TRBJ1-1	CATGPERDFGTEAFF	TGTGCCACCGGACCCGAAAGGGACTTCGGCACTGAAGCTTTCTTT
TRBV6-1	-	TRBD2	TRBJ2-1	CASSAGLAGGENEQFF	TGTGCCAGCAGTGCTGGTCTAGCGGGAGGAGAAAATGAGCAGTTCTTC
TRBV24-1	-	TRBD2	TRBJ2-2	CATSDPSGRATGELFF	TGTGCCACCAGTGATCCTAGCGGGAGGGCCACCGGGGAGCTGTTTTTT
TRBV6-5	once	TRBD1	TRBJ1-3	CASGRWDSSGNTIYF	TGTGCCAGCGGCCGATGGGACAGCTCTGGAAACACCATATATTTT
TRBV11-3	-	TRBD2	TRBJ2-2	CASSSPGGRYTGELFF	TGTGCCAGCAGCTCCCCGGGAGGGCGGTACACCGGGGAGCTGTTTTTT
TRBV21-1	once	-	TRBJ2-1	CARALAGVFNEQFF	TGTGCCAGAGCTCTAGCGGGGGTCTTCAATGAGCAGTTCTTC
TRBV6-2/TRBV6-3	-	TRBD1	TRBJ1-6	CASSYLGGTGESPLHF	TGTGCCAGCAGTTATCTAGGAGGAACAGGGGAGTCACCCCTCCACTTT
TRBV3-1/TRBV3-2	-	TRBD2	TRBJ2-5	CASSPGLAGGQETQYF	TGTGCCAGCAGCCCCGGACTAGCGGGGGGCCAAGAGACCCAGTACTTC
TRBV7-3	few	-	TRBJ1-5	CASHFPALSNQPQHF	TGTGCCAGTCACTTTCCCGCCCTAAGCAATCAGCCCCAGCATTTT
TRBV5-1	-	TRBD1	TRBJ2-5	CASSLGDSQETQYF	TGCGCCAGCAGCCTTGGGGACAGCCAAGAGACCCAGTACTTC
TRBV5-6	once	-	TRBJ1-4	CASSLGQAPGKLFF	TGTGCCAGCAGCTTGGGGCAGGCCCCTGGGAAACTGTTTTTT
TRBV3-1/TRBV3-2	-	-	TRBJ2-3	CASSQGTGGDTQYF	TGTGCCAGCAGCCAAGGCACAGGCGGAGATACGCAGTATTTT
TRBV7-6	-	TRBD1	TRBJ2-7	CASSVDGAGQGAFEQYF	TGTGCCAGCAGCGTCGACGGGGCGGGACAGGGGGCATTCGAGCAGTACTTC
TRBV7-2	few	-	TRBJ1-3	CASSSREDGRNTIYF	TGTGCCAGCAGCTCCAGGGAAGACGGTAGAAACACCATATATTTT
TRBV5-5	once	TRBD1	TRBJ1-5	CASSPGTGINQPQHF	TGTGCCAGCAGCCCCGGGACAGGGATTAATCAGCCCCAGCATTTT
TRBV20-1	-	-	TRBJ2-3	CSASLDTQYF	TGCAGTGCTAGCTTGGATACGCAGTATTTT
TRBV11-2	-	TRBD2	TRBJ2-1	CASTLIAGPYNEQFF	TGTGCCAGCACCCTGATAGCGGGACCTTACAATGAGCAGTTCTTC
TRBV6-2/TRBV6-3	-	-	TRBJ2-1	CASSYSAANEQFF	TGTGCCAGCAGTTACTCTGCAGCGAATGAGCAGTTCTTC
TRBV7-9	-	-	TRBJ2-5	CASSLETAGQTQYF	TGTGCCAGCAGCTTAGAGACGGCGGGACAGACCCAGTACTTC
TRBV18	-	TRBD2	TRBJ2-2	CASSPEGLVGTGELFF	TGTGCCAGCTCACCAGAAGGACTAGTGGGCACCGGGGAGCTGTTTTTT
TRBV4-1	-	TRBD1	TRBJ1-4	CASSLLPTGGTGEKLFF	TGCGCCAGCAGCCTCTTACCCACAGGGGGCACGGGTGAAAAACTGTTTTTT
TRBV5-8	-	TRBD1	TRBJ1-5	CASSPGTALGSNQPQHF	TGTGCCAGCAGCCCCGGGACAGCTCTTGGGAGCAATCAGCCCCAGCATTTT